Below, 28 T cell receptor beta chains from the same sample are listed, as sequenced in a study of blood T cell repertoires in COVID-19. TCRdb keeps only in-frame clones here, not all; method: immunoSEQ multiplex PCR. This table holds about 150,000 clones, about 83% found once. The sample comprised peripheral blood. The receptor source for this set is a human donor in a cohort sampled during active COVID-19.

The V gene is TRBV7-9, the J gene TRBJ1-4; no clear D. Germline CDR1 and CDR2: SEHNR and FQNEAQ (reference sequence). CDR3 length equals 14 residues. The germline V and J ends were trimmed by 2 bases and 0 bases, with 4 bases remaining between them. The CDR3: CASSLTATNEKLFF. CDR3 coding DNA: TGTGCCAGCAGCTTAACAGCAACTAATGAAAAACTGTTTTTT.

The rearrangement uses TRBV7-2 and TRBJ2-7; D uncertain. The CDR3 is 13 residues long. In germline, CDR1 is SGHTA, CDR2 FQGNSA. V was clipped by 1 base and J by 3 bases, with 7 bases between them. The CDR3: CASSLVSGYEQYF. As DNA, the CDR3 is TGTGCCAGCAGCTTAGTATCGGGCTACGAGCAGTACTTC.

The V and J genes are TRBV24-1 and TRBJ2-7; 7 nucleotides match TRBD1. With 7 bases clipped from V and 7 bases from J, the junction kept 6 bases outside the gene matches. Looked up from germline, CDR1 is KGHDR and CDR2 is SFDVKD. The CDR3 loop spans 12 amino acids. The CDR3 region is CATSGDRPEQYF. In DNA form, the CDR3 reads TGTGCCACCAGCGGGGACAGACCTGAGCAGTACTTC.

The chain employs TRBV19 and TRBJ2-1; the match to TRBD2 covers 13 bases. The CDR3 is 17 amino acids. With 5 bases clipped from V and 4 bases from J, the junction kept 8 bases outside the gene matches. Germline values: CDR1 LNHDA, CDR2 SQIVND (reference sequence). The CDR3 loop is CASSRARTSGSYNEQFF. The CDR3 DNA follows: TGTGCCAGTAGTCGTGCCAGGACTAGCGGGAGTTACAATGAGCAGTTCTTC.

This chain links TRBV7-8 with TRBJ2-6; D gene unclear. The CDR3 is 15 amino acids. Germline V gene lookup returns CDR1 SGHVS and CDR2 FQNEAQ. Trimming removed 5 bases at V and 0 bases at J, with 8 bases between. The DNA of the CDR3 is TGTGCCAGCAGCGGCACCCGCTCTGGGGCCAACGTCCTGACTTTC. Encoded protein: CASSGTRSGANVLTF.

V is TRBV5-1 and J is TRBJ1-1; 8 bases map to TRBD1. V lost 0 bases to trimming and J lost 0 bases; unmatched junction nucleotides: 1. CDR3 length: 15 residues. In germline, CDR1 is SGHRS, CDR2 YFSETQ. CDR3 coding DNA: TGCGCCAGCAGCTTGGGACAGGGGATGAACACTGAAGCTTTCTTT. Translation gives CASSLGQGMNTEAFF. The complete variable domain, with remaining parts taken from reference TRBV5-1 and TRBJ1-1, reads KAGVTQTPRYLIKTRGQQVTLSCSPISGHRSVSWYQQTPGQGLQFLFEYFSETQRNKGNFPGRFSGRQFSNSRSEMNVSTLELGDSALYLCASSLGQGMNTEAFFGQGTRLTVV.

The chain combines TRBV6-4 with TRBJ2-1; 13 bases fit TRBD2. The CDR3 sequence is 16 residues long. Trimming removed 6 bases from V and 5 bases from J; junction bases left unmatched: 7. CDR1 is MRHNA, CDR2 SNTAGT, per germline. CDR3 in amino acids: CASSQLAGGPHNEQFF. CDR3 coding DNA: TGTGCCAGCAGCCAACTAGCGGGGGGGCCTCACAATGAGCAGTTCTTC.

CDR3 coding DNA: TGTGCCACCAGTGACAGGTCCACCGGGGAGCTGTTTTTT. Protein: CATSDRSTGELFF. The J gene is TRBJ2-2, the V gene TRBV24-1; D gene unclear. This CDR3 region has 13 residues. Trimming removed 4 bases at V and 4 bases at J, with 6 bases between. The germline V gene has CDR1 KGHDR and CDR2 SFDVKD.

The V call is TRBV12-3 or TRBV12-4, the J call TRBJ2-7; a weak D match, TRBD2 (7 bases). The V end lost 6 bases, the J end lost 4 bases, and 13 bases lay between the germline ends. The CDR3 has 13 amino acids. The CDR3 nucleotides are TGTGCCAGCAGAGGGGGGGGACAATACGAGCAGTACTTC. Amino acids: CASRGGGQYEQYF.

V usage is TRBV21-1 and J usage is TRBJ2-1; TRBD2, as called in the table, went unchecked against the DNA. TRBV21-1 represents a pseudogene. The CDR3 loop spans 18 amino acids. The CDR3 spells CASSQRESDFEAYNEQFF. The DNA of the CDR3 is TGTGCCAGCAGCCAACGCGAGAGCGACTTTGAAGCCTACAATGAGCAGTTCTTC.

V gene TRBV7-9 combines with J gene TRBJ1-4; tentative D call: TRBD1 (5 bases). The V end lost 2 bases, the J end lost 4 bases, and 11 bases lay between the germline ends. The CDR3 loop spans 15 amino acids. Germline assignment: CDR1 SEHNR and CDR2 FQNEAQ (reference sequence). The DNA for the CDR3 is TGTGCCAGCAGCTTACAGGGCGGCCTTAATGAAAAACTGTTTTTT. This translates into CASSLQGGLNEKLFF.

CDR3 bases: TGTGCCAGCAGTAGGACAGGGGGCGCCTATGGCTACACCTTC. Translating it yields CASSRTGGAYGYTF. This rearrangement joins TRBV2 to TRBJ1-2; 11 positions agree with TRBD1. Germline V gene lookup returns CDR1 SNHLY and CDR2 FYNNEI. The CDR3 contains 14 residues. The V segment lost 5 bases and the J segment 4 bases; nucleotides outside the gene matches: 3.

In DNA form, the CDR3 reads TGTGCCAGCAGGGACCGGGACAGCGATTATAATTCACCCCTCCACTTT. Translation: CASRDRDSDYNSPLHF. This chain joins TRBV27 and TRBJ1-6, with 7 bases lining up with TRBD1. Germline loops: CDR1 MNHEY, CDR2 SMNVEV (reference sequence). V gave up 6 bases and J gave up 4 bases; unmatched junction bases: 9. This CDR3 spans 16 amino acids.

The chain combines TRBV12-3 or TRBV12-4 with TRBJ2-3, with D perhaps TRBD2 (5 bases). CDR3 size: 13 residues. The V end was cut by 2 bases, the J end by 7 bases, with 10 bases between. The CDR3 here is CASSLLSGNTQYF. The CDR3, as DNA: TGTGCCAGCAGTTTATTAAGCGGAAATACGCAGTATTTT.

CDR3 in amino acids: CASSQTGLLGPADYEQYF. DNA for the CDR3: TGTGCCAGCAGCCAGACAGGACTTCTTGGACCGGCCGACTACGAGCAGTACTTC. The rearrangement joins TRBV13 to TRBJ2-7; possible D gene TRBD1, 6 bases. Germline V lookup: CDR1 PRHDT, CDR2 FYEKMQ (reference sequence). The CDR3 length is 18 residues. The V end was cut by 5 bases, the J end by 3 bases, with 26 bases between.

The chain couples TRBV11-3 to TRBJ2-5; 11 bases are a match to TRBD2. V dropped 2 bases and J dropped 2; count of bases not matched to a gene: 7. This CDR3 spans 17 amino acids. CDR1 and CDR2 (germline): SGHNT, YENEEA. CDR3 DNA sequence: TGTGCCAGCAGCTTAAGGGGCCGGACTAGCGGGCAAGAGACCCAGTACTTC. Translation: CASSLRGRTSGQETQYF.

The CDR3: CASQDSNQPQHF. The CDR3, as DNA: TGTGCCAGCCAGGATAGCAATCAGCCCCAGCATTTT. V is TRBV2 and J is TRBJ1-5; D not resolved. V was clipped by 8 bases and J by 0 bases, with 5 bases between them. The CDR3 totals 12 residues. Germline V gene sequence: CDR1 SNHLY, CDR2 FYNNEI. Using reference TRBV2 and TRBJ1-5 for the parts outside the CDR3, the full variable domain is EPEVTQTPSHQVTQMGQEVILRCVPISNHLYFYWYRQILGQKVEFLVSFYNNEISEKSEIFDDQFSVERPDGSNFTLKIRSTKLEDSAMYFCASQDSNQPQHFGDGTRLSIL.

The rearrangement joins TRBV19 to TRBJ1-1; 9 bases match TRBD1. Looked up from germline, CDR1 is LNHDA and CDR2 is SQIVND (reference sequence). With V trimmed by 4 bases and J by 6 bases, 6 bases remained unmatched. The CDR3 extends over 14 amino acids. Here the CDR3 reads CASSRQGEGPEAFF. The CDR3 region has the DNA TGTGCCAGTAGTAGACAGGGGGAAGGGCCTGAAGCTTTCTTT.

This chain links TRBV5-4 with TRBJ2-7, with D possibly being TRBD2 (6 bases). This CDR3 is 14 amino acids long. Between the trimmed V and J ends, which lost 6 bases and 6 bases, there was a span of 19 bases. Germline CDR1 reads SGHNT; CDR2 reads YYREEE (reference sequence). As DNA, the CDR3 is TGTGCCAGCACCCGGGGCGGAGGGGCTGCCGAGCAGTACTTC. Amino acid sequence: CASTRGGGAAEQYF.

V and J are TRBV13 and TRBJ2-1; 9 bases align to TRBD1. J gave up 6 bases and V 7 bases, and 16 bases lay outside the gene matches. CDR3 size: 17 residues. CDR1 is PRHDT and CDR2 is FYEKMQ in the germline V gene (reference sequence). CDR3 DNA: TGTGCCAGCACCCCGATTGCCGGGACAGGGCTAGTCAATGAGCAGTTCTTC. Translated: CASTPIAGTGLVNEQFF.

The chain has TRBV5-6 and TRBJ2-7, with 13 bases aligning to TRBD2. The CDR3 length is 16 residues. CDR1 and CDR2 (germline): SGHDT, YYEEEE. V shed 0 bases, J shed 2 bases, and the junction held 2 bases outside the gene matches. Here the CDR3 reads CASSLGLAGGPYEQYF. CDR3 sequence (DNA): TGTGCCAGCAGCTTGGGACTAGCGGGGGGACCCTACGAGCAGTACTTC. Full variable domain (missing parts from reference TRBV5-6 and TRBJ2-7): DAGVTQSPTHLIKTRGQQVTLRCSPKSGHDTVSWYQQALGQGPQFIFQYYEEEERQRGNFPDRFSGHQFPNYSSELNVNALLLGDSALYLCASSLGLAGGPYEQYFGPGTRLTVT.

This clone has more than one count but fewer than ten. The chain has TRBV14 and TRBJ2-7; no clear D. The CDR3 covers 12 residues. The germline gives CDR1 SGHDN, CDR2 FVKESK. Between the trimmed V and J ends, which lost 4 bases and 13 bases, there was a span of 17 bases. The CDR3 loop is CASSPFRPPLYF. The DNA of the CDR3 is TGTGCCAGCAGCCCTTTCAGGCCTCCTCTCTACTTC.

The chain recombines TRBV2 with TRBJ2-7; the D gene is possibly TRBD1 (6 bases). Germline values: CDR1 SNHLY, CDR2 FYNNEI. The CDR3 is 12 amino acids. Trimming removed 8 bases at V and 7 bases at J, with 15 bases between. As DNA, the CDR3 is TGTGCCAGCCGAACAGGGTTGGGAGAGCAGTACTTC. Its protein is CASRTGLGEQYF. The whole variable domain, filled in from reference TRBV2 and TRBJ2-7, reads EPEVTQTPSHQVTQMGQEVILRCVPISNHLYFYWYRQILGQKVEFLVSFYNNEISEKSEIFDDQFSVERPDGSNFTLKIRSTKLEDSAMYFCASRTGLGEQYFGPGTRLTVT.

The chain employs TRBV5-1 and TRBJ2-3, with D perhaps matching TRBD1 (5 bases). In germline, CDR1 is SGHRS, CDR2 YFSETQ. Between the trimmed V and J ends, which lost 1 base and 2 bases, there was a span of 11 bases. CDR3 length: 15 residues. This chain's CDR3 is CASSLMAGYTDTQYF. The CDR3 bases are TGCGCCAGCAGCTTGATGGCAGGGTACACAGATACGCAGTATTTT.

This chain uses TRBV28 with TRBJ2-7; 8 positions match TRBD1. V trimming: 5 bases; J trimming: 0 bases; junction bases outside the gene matches: 6. Germline lookup yields CDR1 MDHEN and CDR2 SYDVKM. This CDR3 region has 15 residues. The chain's CDR3 is CASSARQGLSYEQYF. The CDR3 DNA reads as TGTGCCAGCAGTGCCCGACAGGGGCTCTCCTACGAGCAGTACTTC.

The chain joins TRBV6-5 to TRBJ2-7; TRBD2 matches at 11 bases. The CDR3 length is 15 residues. Germline V gene sequence: CDR1 MNHEY, CDR2 SVGAGI. The junction had 9 bases not matched to a gene; V was cut back by 6 bases and J by 5 bases. The CDR3 DNA sequence: TGTGCCAGCAGCACCAGACTAGCGGGATTAGACGAGCAGTACTTC. This encodes CASSTRLAGLDEQYF.

The chain combines TRBV14 with TRBJ2-1; D might be TRBD2 (5 bases). Trimming took 1 base from V and 3 from J, leaving 7 bases between them. CDR1 SGHDN and CDR2 FVKESK come from the germline V gene. This CDR3 has 14 residues. DNA of the CDR3: TGTGCCAGCAGCCAAGCGGGGATCTACAATGAGCAGTTCTTC. Translated: CASSQAGIYNEQFF. The full variable domain, in which reference TRBV14 and TRBJ2-1 provide the parts outside the CDR3, is EAGVTQFPSHSVIEKGQTVTLRCDPISGHDNLYWYRRVMGKEIKFLLHFVKESKQDESGMPNNRFLAERTGGTYSTLKVQPAELEDSGVYFCASSQAGIYNEQFFGPGTRLTVL.

The chain has TRBV5-6 and TRBJ2-7, with D unresolved. The CDR3 consists of 12 residues. V gave up 4 bases and J gave up 3 bases, with 8 bases separating them. Germline assignment: CDR1 SGHDT and CDR2 YYEEEE. The CDR3 region has the DNA TGTGCCAGCAGCCTACTCGGCTACGAGCAGTACTTC. This encodes CASSLLGYEQYF.